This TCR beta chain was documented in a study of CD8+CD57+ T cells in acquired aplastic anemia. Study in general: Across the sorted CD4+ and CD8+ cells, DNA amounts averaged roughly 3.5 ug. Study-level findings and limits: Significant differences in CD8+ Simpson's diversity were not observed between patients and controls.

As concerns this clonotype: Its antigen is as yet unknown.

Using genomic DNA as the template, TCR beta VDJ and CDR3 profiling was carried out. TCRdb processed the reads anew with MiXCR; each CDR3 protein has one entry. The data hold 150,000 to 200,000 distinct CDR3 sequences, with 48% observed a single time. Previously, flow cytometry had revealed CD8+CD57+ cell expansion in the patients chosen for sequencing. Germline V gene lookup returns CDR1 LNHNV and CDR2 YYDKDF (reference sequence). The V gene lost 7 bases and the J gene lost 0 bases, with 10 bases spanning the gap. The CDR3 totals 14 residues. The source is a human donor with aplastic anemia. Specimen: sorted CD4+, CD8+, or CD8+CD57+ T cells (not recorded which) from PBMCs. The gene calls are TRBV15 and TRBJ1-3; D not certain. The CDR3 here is CATTGSSSGNTIYF. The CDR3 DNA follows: TGTGCCACCACCGGGTCCTCCTCTGGAAACACCATATATTTT.